These 32 T cell receptor beta chains originate from one sample sequenced in a study of glioma-infiltrating T cells. TCR alpha and beta CDR3 regions were amplified from RNA using iRepertoire nested multiplex PCR. In TCRdb, the multiplex PCR reads were re-called with MiXCR into one record per CDR3 protein. The data show over 130,000 distinct CDR3 sequences, approximately 39% seen once. Sequenced input: glioma tissue, nonneoplastic brain tissue, or PBMCs (not recorded which). These receptors were taken from a human donor with low-grade glioma or glioblastoma, undergoing nonglioma brain surgery, or in good health (not recorded which).

V usage is TRBV6-2 or TRBV6-3 and J usage is TRBJ2-7; D remains ambiguous. In germline, CDR1 is MNHEY, CDR2 SVGEGT. The CDR3 sequence is 12 residues long. V was pared by 6 bases and J by 3 bases, with 9 bases between. CDR3 bases: TGTGCCAGCAGAGAAACCATCTACGAGCAGTACTTC. It translates to CASRETIYEQYF.

The chain recombines TRBV20-1 with TRBJ2-5; possible D gene TRBD2, 6 bases. Trimming removed 6 bases at V and 4 bases at J, with 24 bases between. Germline V CDR1 and CDR2: DFQATT, SNEGSKA (reference sequence). The CDR3 contains 16 residues. The CDR3 reads CSALSLRPLGRETQYF. The CDR3 DNA is TGCAGTGCCCTTTCCCTCAGACCACTCGGGAGAGAGACCCAGTACTTC.

The chain has TRBV2 and TRBJ2-7; TRBD2 might be the D (5 bases). In germline, CDR1 is SNHLY, CDR2 FYNNEI. V lost 1 base and J lost 1, with 8 bases in between. There are 14 residues in the CDR3. CDR3 sequence: CASSEGTGSYEQYF. Written as DNA, the CDR3 is TGTGCCAGCAGTGAAGGGACTGGATCCTACGAGCAGTACTTC.

The table lists this clonotype with a few counts. The chain recombines TRBV7-9 with TRBJ1-1; D is unclear. Looked up from germline, CDR1 is SEHNR and CDR2 is FQNEAQ (reference sequence). V was pared by 2 bases and J by 3 bases, with 7 bases between. The length of the CDR3 is 13 residues. The CDR3 reads CASSLPGYTEAFF. In nucleotides, the CDR3 is TGTGCCAGCAGCTTACCGGGATACACTGAAGCTTTCTTT.

The chain recombines TRBV7-2 with TRBJ2-3; 9 nucleotides match TRBD2. Trimming at V came to 1 base and at J to 9 bases, leaving 5 bases not matched to a gene. CDR1 SGHTA and CDR2 FQGNSA come from the germline V gene. This CDR3 has 14 residues. The CDR3, as DNA: TGTGCCAGCAGCTTAGGGCGGGAGGGCCGGACGCAGTATTTT. Residues: CASSLGREGRTQYF.

By its share, this clonotype is medium-sized (0.01 to 0.1%). The chain joins TRBV6-2 or TRBV6-3 to TRBJ2-1, with TRBD2 matching 7 bases. The germline V gene has CDR1 MNHEY and CDR2 SVGEGT. The CDR3 has 14 residues. With V trimmed by 2 bases and J by 4 bases, 2 bases remained unmatched. The CDR3 region has the DNA TGTGCCAGCAGTTACCGGGGACTATACAATGAGCAGTTCTTC. This sequence encodes CASSYRGLYNEQFF.

J is TRBJ1-1 and V is TRBV15; the D gene is possibly TRBD1 (6 bases). Germline CDR1 reads LNHNV; CDR2 reads YYDKDF (reference sequence). V lost 0 bases and J lost 8, with 10 bases in between. There are 13 residues in the CDR3. In DNA form, the CDR3 reads TGTGCCACCAGCAGAGATAGCAGGGGAGAAGCTTTCTTT. Translating gives CATSRDSRGEAFF.

J is TRBJ2-7 and V is TRBV6-1, with TRBD2 identical over 8 bases. J lost 5 bases, V lost 5 bases, and 11 bases had no gene match. CDR1 is MNHNS, CDR2 SASEGT, per germline. This CDR3 region has 15 residues. In DNA form, the CDR3 reads TGTGCCAGCAGTCTAACCGGGACTAGTGGTGACGAGCAGTACTTC. Protein sequence: CASSLTGTSGDEQYF.

This clonotype was seen ten or more times. V is TRBV6-1 and J is TRBJ1-1; D gene ambiguous. Trimming shortened V by 4 bases and J by 4 bases, and 10 bases separated the two germline ends. The CDR3 is made up of 13 amino acids. Germline CDR1 MNHNS, CDR2 SASEGT. In DNA, the CDR3 is TGTGCCAGCAGTGCAGACATCTTCACTGAAGCTTTCTTT. This codes for CASSADIFTEAFF.

The chain is built from TRBV12-3 or TRBV12-4 and TRBJ2-3, with a tentative D call TRBD1 (5 bases). The CDR3 runs 16 residues. V lost 4 bases, J lost 2 bases, and 16 bases lay in between. The CDR3, as DNA: TGTGCCAGCAGTTCAGACAGCTTGGGCCTCACAGATACGCAGTATTTT. Translated, it gives CASSSDSLGLTDTQYF.

The chain couples TRBV27 to TRBJ2-3; weak D call: TRBD2 (6 bases). Trimming cost V 3 bases and J 6 bases, with 10 bases left between them. The CDR3 runs 13 residues. Germline CDR1 MNHEY, CDR2 SMNVEV (reference sequence). The CDR3 protein is CASSFRELDTQYF. For the CDR3, the DNA is TGTGCCAGCAGTTTCCGGGAGCTCGATACGCAGTATTTT.

CDR3 residues: CASSGTGVNSPLHF. CDR3 coding DNA: TGTGCCAGCAGTGGGACAGGGGTAAATTCACCCCTCCACTTT. The genes are TRBV6-5 and TRBJ1-6; 10 nucleotides line up with TRBD1. V gave up 5 bases and J gave up 7 bases; unmatched junction bases: 2. The CDR3 runs to 14 residues. Germline V gene data show CDR1 as MNHEY and CDR2 as SVGAGI.

This clonotype was observed a few times. The rearrangement links TRBV24-1 to TRBJ1-1; D possibly corresponds to TRBD1 (5 bases). Germline CDR1 KGHDR, CDR2 SFDVKD. V lost 9 bases and J lost 0, with 10 bases in between. The CDR3 has 13 residues. The CDR3 region is CATRGNLNTEAFF. In DNA, the CDR3 is TGTGCCACCCGGGGCAACTTGAACACTGAAGCTTTCTTT.

This clonotype came up a few times. A read error may be the cause here, since a much bigger clone is one base away. This chain joins TRBV6-1 and TRBJ2-1; D remains unclear. V gave up 6 bases and J gave up 4 bases, with 4 bases separating them. The CDR3 has 11 residues. Per the germline V gene, CDR1 is MNHNS and CDR2 is SASEGT. CDR3 sequence: CASSPYNEQFF. CDR3 DNA: TGTGCCAGCAGCCCTTACAATGAGCAGTTCTTC.

The genes are TRBV20-1 and TRBJ2-7; D might be TRBD2 (5 bases). The V gene's germline CDR1 is DFQATT and CDR2 SNEGSKA (reference sequence). CDR3 size: 15 residues. Between the trimmed V and J ends, which lost 7 bases and 0 bases, there was a span of 19 bases. The CDR3 is CSGWRSQGASYEQYF. The CDR3 bases are TGCAGTGGGTGGAGGTCACAAGGAGCCTCCTACGAGCAGTACTTC.

The chain couples TRBV15 to TRBJ1-2; D gene ambiguous. The germline V gene encodes CDR1 LNHNV and CDR2 YYDKDF (reference sequence). V was cut by 0 bases and J by 5 bases, with 7 bases left in between. The CDR3 has 13 amino acids. CDR3 region: CATSRDGLYGYTF. The CDR3 bases are TGTGCCACCAGCAGAGACGGGCTATATGGCTACACCTTC.

This clonotype has just a few counts. The chain is built from TRBV4-3 and TRBJ2-3, with D perhaps assigned TRBD1 or TRBD2 (6 bases each). The germline CDR1 and CDR2 sequences are LGHNA and YSLEER. The CDR3 runs to 15 residues. V shed 8 bases and J shed 4 bases, with 19 bases lying between them. The chain's CDR3 is CASSLEGGSADTQYF. The DNA for the CDR3 is TGCGCCAGCTCGCTCGAGGGGGGATCAGCAGATACGCAGTATTTT.

This clonotype was seen repeatedly, ten times or more. The chain joins TRBV6-1 to TRBJ1-6; maybe TRBD1 (5 bases). The CDR3 is 13 amino acids. The V end was cut by 4 bases, the J end by 5 bases, with 6 bases between. Looked up from germline, CDR1 is MNHNS and CDR2 is SASEGT. CDR3 amino acids: CASSGTNNSPLHF. The CDR3 DNA follows: TGTGCCAGCAGTGGGACAAATAATTCACCCCTCCACTTT.

DNA of the CDR3: TGTGCCAGCAGTCCACCGGTCTTGAACACCGGGGAGCTGTTTTTT. It specifies CASSPPVLNTGELFF. This chain links TRBV6-2 or TRBV6-3 with TRBJ2-2; D remains unclear. The germline V and J ends were trimmed by 5 bases and 1 base, with 11 bases remaining between them. The CDR3 sequence is 15 residues long. Germline CDR1 reads MNHEY; CDR2 reads SVGEGT.

The chain links TRBV20-1 to TRBJ1-4; 8 bases align to TRBD1. This CDR3 spans 15 amino acids. After removal of 6 bases from V and 0 bases from J, the junction contained 6 bases not matched to a gene. Germline lookup yields CDR1 DFQATT and CDR2 SNEGSKA (reference sequence). CDR3 in DNA: TGCAGTGCCACAGGGGGGAGTGCAACTAATGAAAAACTGTTTTTT. This gives the protein CSATGGSATNEKLFF.

This clonotype was seen a few times. The chain has TRBV6-1 and TRBJ2-3, with D possibly TRBD2 on 7 matching bases. With 6 bases removed from V and 3 bases from J, the gap between germline ends came to 19 bases. Germline loops: CDR1 MNHNS, CDR2 SASEGT. The CDR3 sequence is 16 residues long. CDR3 DNA sequence: TGTGCCAGCAGCCAGAGTCGAGGGGGGGGGACAGATACGCAGTATTTT. This gives the protein CASSQSRGGGTDTQYF.

The V gene is TRBV10-1, the J gene TRBJ2-3, with D unclear. V lost 3 bases, J lost 0 bases, and 10 bases lay in between. This CDR3 is built from 15 residues. Germline-derived CDR1 and CDR2 are WNHNN and SYGVQD (reference sequence). DNA of the CDR3: TGCGCCAGCAGTGATATCAGTACTAGCACAGATACGCAGTATTTT. It encodes CASSDISTSTDTQYF.

The chain links TRBV11-2 to TRBJ1-4; no clear D. CDR3 size: 14 residues. Trimming stripped 2 bases from V and 3 bases from J, with 7 bases between. Looked up from germline, CDR1 is SGHAT and CDR2 is FQNNGV. The CDR3 DNA follows: TGTGCCAGCAGCTTAAGGGCCGCTAATGAAAAACTGTTTTTT. Protein: CASSLRAANEKLFF.

This clonotype was found a few times. The genes are TRBV20-1 and TRBJ2-5; TRBD2 might be the D (5 bases). Per germline, CDR1 DFQATT and CDR2 SNEGSKA (reference sequence). The CDR3 is made up of 15 amino acids. Trimming removed 0 bases from V and 3 bases from J, with 14 bases in between. The CDR3 region is CSARDKRTQKETQYF. CDR3 in DNA: TGCAGTGCTAGAGATAAGCGGACGCAGAAAGAGACCCAGTACTTC.

This clonotype was found many times. This chain uses TRBV27 with TRBJ2-7, with TRBD1 matching 10 bases. In germline, CDR1 is MNHEY, CDR2 SMNVEV (reference sequence). CDR3 length: 15 amino acids. V gave up 5 bases and J gave up 3 bases; unmatched junction bases: 7. The CDR3 region has the DNA TGTGCCAGCAGTCCGGAGGGACAGGGGATCTACGAGCAGTACTTC. Translation gives CASSPEGQGIYEQYF.

This clonotype was detected only a few times. This sequence joins TRBV3-1 and TRBJ2-7, with a possible D match to TRBD2 (6 bases). V was trimmed by 0 bases and J by 6 bases, leaving 15 bases between them. CDR1 is LGHDT, CDR2 YNNKEL, per germline (reference sequence). The CDR3 has 15 amino acids. The CDR3 coding sequence is TGTGCCAGCAGCCAAGATCATCAGACTAGTGGCGAGCAGTACTTC. Translated: CASSQDHQTSGEQYF.

A note on this clonotype: One end of the junction varies from germline; a read error may be responsible. This chain uses TRBV27 with TRBJ2-2, with TRBD2 matching over 8 bases. Germline V gives CDR1 MNHEY, CDR2 SMNVEV (reference sequence). The CDR3 runs 14 residues. The chain's CDR3 is CATSEAGVTGELFF. The CDR3 bases are TGTGCCACCAGTGAAGCGGGAGTAACCGGGGAGCTGTTTTTT.

The chain joins TRBV11-2 to TRBJ1-6; D possibly corresponds to TRBD1 (6 bases). Looked up from germline, CDR1 is SGHAT and CDR2 is FQNNGV. The CDR3 has 14 amino acids. V was cut by 5 bases and J by 5 bases, with 10 bases left in between. In DNA, the CDR3 is TGTGCCAGCAGCACCCGACAGGATAATTCACCCCTCCACTTT. It is translated as CASSTRQDNSPLHF.

This chain uses TRBV27 with TRBJ2-1; 12 bases agree with TRBD2. This CDR3 region has 18 residues. V dropped 5 bases and J dropped 0; count of bases not matched to a gene: 8. Germline V gives CDR1 MNHEY, CDR2 SMNVEV (reference sequence). The CDR3 DNA is TGTGCCAGCAGTGATGCCCTAGCGGGGGGGAGCTCCTACAATGAGCAGTTCTTC. This codes for CASSDALAGGSSYNEQFF.

This chain connects TRBV10-3 to TRBJ2-7, with a possible D match to TRBD2 (6 bases). Deletions cut 5 bases from V and 3 bases from J, with 17 bases between. Germline-derived CDR1 and CDR2 are ENHRY and SYGVKD. This CDR3 comprises 15 residues. The CDR3 sequence is CAISYHAGSGYEQYF. The CDR3 region has the DNA TGTGCCATCAGTTACCACGCGGGGAGCGGCTACGAGCAGTACTTC.

In the case of this clonotype: Relative to the germline gene, one junction end is altered; a read error may explain this. This chain links TRBV6-1 with TRBJ1-2; D unclear. CDR1 is MNHNS, CDR2 SASEGT, per germline. The CDR3 spans 12 residues. CDR3 sequence: CAISETTGGYTF. Written as DNA, the CDR3 is TGTGCCATCAGTGAAACGACTGGTGGCTACACCTTC.

The chain links TRBV5-1 to TRBJ1-1, with TRBD1 as a possible D gene (5 bases). Trimming took 5 bases from V and 1 from J, leaving 12 bases between them. Germline V gives CDR1 SGHRS, CDR2 YFSETQ. The CDR3 has 14 amino acids. In nucleotides, the CDR3 is TGCGCCAGCAGTGGGGAGGACACGAACACTGAAGCTTTCTTT. Protein sequence: CASSGEDTNTEAFF.